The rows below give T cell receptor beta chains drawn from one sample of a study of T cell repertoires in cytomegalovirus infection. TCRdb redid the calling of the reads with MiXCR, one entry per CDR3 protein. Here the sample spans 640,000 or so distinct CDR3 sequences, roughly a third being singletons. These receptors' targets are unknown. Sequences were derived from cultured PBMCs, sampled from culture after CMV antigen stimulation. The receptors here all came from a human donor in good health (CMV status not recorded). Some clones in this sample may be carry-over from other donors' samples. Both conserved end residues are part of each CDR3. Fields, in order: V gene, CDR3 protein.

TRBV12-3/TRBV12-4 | CASSPRNNQPQHF
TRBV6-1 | CASSGPLARYNEQFF
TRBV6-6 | CASRATSGGETQYF
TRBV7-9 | CASSLIKYRDRLDSPLHF
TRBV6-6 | CASSTPGPGGYTF
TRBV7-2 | CASSPRTSATYEQYF
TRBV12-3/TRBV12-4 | CASSQDLANTEAFF
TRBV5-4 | CASSLTGGGPTDTQYF
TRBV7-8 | CASSLVLAYNSPLHF
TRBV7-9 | CASSLGQPWTDTQYF
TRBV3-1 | CASSKQGMNTEAFF
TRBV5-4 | CASSFGTVEAFF
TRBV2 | CASRGRGRETQYF
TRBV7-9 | CASSNRDRGDETQYF
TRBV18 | CASSPPGTNPYEQYF
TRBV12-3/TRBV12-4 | CASSLTEDEQYF
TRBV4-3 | CASSQASSGLDTQYF
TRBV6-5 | CASSYSIGRGGYTF
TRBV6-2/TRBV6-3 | CASSGTTVYEQYF
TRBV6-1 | CASRGQVDEQYF
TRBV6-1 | CASSESLLETQYF
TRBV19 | CASSIVAGAYNEQFF
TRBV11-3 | CASSLSAGGPMTGELFF
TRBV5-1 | CASSPDRGEQYF
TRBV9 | CASSPRTNNNEQFF
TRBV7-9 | CASSSSGGWETQYF
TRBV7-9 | CASSLRSSGGGGNEQFF
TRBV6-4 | CASSEGRGDTQYF
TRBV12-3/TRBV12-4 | CASSSATGFYGYTF
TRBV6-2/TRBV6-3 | CASSYGVSSNEQFF
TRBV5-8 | CASSLGLGTETQYF
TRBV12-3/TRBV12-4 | CASSFVGRVNTEAFF
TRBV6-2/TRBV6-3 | CASSYSVGMNTEALF
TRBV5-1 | CASSLAQGNEQFF
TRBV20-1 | CSARVPGTGLNQPQHF
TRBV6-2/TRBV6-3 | CASSYSPGGIEYTYEQYF
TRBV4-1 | CASSQAAGLLYEQYF
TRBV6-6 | CASSPTDNYGYTF
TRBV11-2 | CASSLDLLGLAGPYNEQFF
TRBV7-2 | CASSLITLASYEQYF
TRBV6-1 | CASSRGLAGSNEQFF